Here is one TCR beta chain with its context. This clonotype was seen many times. Its antigen is still unknown. Qualities for individual bases were not recorded, and no much larger clone is one base off. Cut back by 0 bases and 5 bases, the V and J ends lie 10 bases apart. Spanning cysteine to phenylalanine, the CDR3 consists of 13 amino acids. The kept DNA is CDR3 alone, 39 bases in frame from the first base. Reading the germline V gene (reference sequence) gives CDR1 GTSNPN and CDR2 SVGIG. The time point label, as the study defines it: newly diagnosed GD, antithyroid drugs for less than 3 months. For both TCR sequencing and RNA sequencing, RNA was extracted from PBMCs using TRIzol. The diagnosis of Graves' disease was made according to American Thyroid Association guidelines. Patients for the study were recruited at an endocrinology department in Xi'an, China. From each patient, about 9.7 milliliters of peripheral blood was collected into an EDTA anticoagulant tube. Ficoll Paque Plus density gradient separation was used to isolate PBMCs, and no further T cell sorting was done. An Agilent 2100 Bioanalyzer and agarose gel were used to assess RNA quality, and a NanoDrop 2000 was used to measure RNA concentration.

The data stem from a study of regulatory T cells in long-lasting Graves disease (dated by TCRdb to about 2021). In the study overall: Antithyroid drugs had been taken for less than 3 months by newly diagnosed Graves' disease patients. Peripheral blood TCR sequencing and RNA sequencing compared persistent Graves' disease patients with newly diagnosed Graves' disease patients. A total of about 33 samples underwent TCR sequencing, from about 13 patients with persistent Graves' disease and approximately 20 patients with newly diagnosed Graves' disease. The study was conducted in China and was registered as a clinical trial. Summary of the overall study and its limitations: Persistent disease showed preferential use of TRBV28, TRBJ1-2 and TRBJ2-5, whereas newly diagnosed disease favored TRBV20-1 and TRBJ2-1. The small sample size was acknowledged by the authors as a limitation that may reduce accuracy. Sequencing and analysis were limited to the TCR beta chain. Persistent Graves' disease patients showed lower TCR Shannon entropy and fewer highly expanded clones than newly diagnosed patients, suggesting clonal expansion. Only peripheral blood was studied, because thyroid tissue, the primary lesion, was inaccessible. More public clonotypes were shared among persistent patients (2,741) than among newly diagnosed patients (over 900).

Library preparation used multiplex PCR. Sequencer: Illumina HiSeq 4000. iRepertoire HTBI primers and Arm-PCR amplification of CDR3 regions were used to construct TCR beta libraries. Before sequencing, the PCR products went through gel purification. Under the source paper's analysis protocol: A total of 62 TRBV and 14 TRBJ segments were identified across samples and were used for gene usage analysis of CDR3 amino acid clonotypes. Filtered high-quality paired reads were merged into contigs using COPE and FqMerger. Contigs were aligned with BLAST to IMGT TRBV, TRBD and TRBJ reference genes, and CDR3 was defined per IMGT. Highly expanded clones were defined as clonotypes with a frequency above 0.1%. Shannon entropy was used to measure repertoire diversity, and the Gini coefficient was used to measure V-J evenness. A clonotype found in more than one individual was treated as public. The raw public data were reprocessed by TCRdb itself: fastp quality trimming at Q25, MiXCR clonotype calling, in-frame beta chains only. Rows are unified per CDR3 protein, each entry keeping the most common DNA and genes. Here the V and J calls rest on TCRdb's processing, not on the authors' analysis. The sample table contains 450,000 to 600,000 distinct CDR3 sequences; only one count was recorded for around 15% of them. Less than 15% of the sample is held by the ten biggest clonotypes.

These sequences were also reported in another study, on T cells in Graves' hyperthyroidism and ophthalmopathy. The second paper states: Graves' hyperthyroidism was defined as stable when no progression to ophthalmopathy occurred over 18 months of follow-up. Hyperthyroidism patients were aged 18 to 65 years and newly diagnosed, with disease duration of less than 2 months. The study excluded patients with uncontrolled infections, other autoimmune diseases, pregnancy or lactation. Clinical symptoms, serum thyroxine and TRAb, thyroid ultrasound, and orbital computed tomography formed the basis for the diagnoses. The TCR CDR3 was subjected to a first round of RT-PCR using the HTBI primer set and the Qiagen OneStep RT-PCR kit. Most expanded thyroid clonotypes (frequency above 0.001) were also detected in blood, suggesting blood repertoires may reflect thyroid immune responses. Ophthalmopathy was separated from stable hyperthyroidism by a 13 V-J signature model, with about 88% sensitivity and roughly 81% specificity obtained in cross-validation and 80%/75% obtained in testing. In validation, the model predicted progression to ophthalmopathy a median of 6.5 months before onset, with over 60% sensitivity and roughly 73% specificity. TCR V-J signatures able to tell the groups apart were searched for in a discovery cohort of 100 patients, of whom fewer than 45 had Graves' ophthalmopathy and some 60 had stable Graves' hyperthyroidism. An independent validation cohort of under 20 hyperthyroidism patients and about 15 patients who later progressed to ophthalmopathy tested prospective prediction of ophthalmopathy. The 75 to 100 discovery patients were randomly divided into training and test sets at a 7:3 ratio. The study also compared thyroid tissue and blood T-cell repertoires from roughly six Graves' hyperthyroidism patients. Once sampling was done, hyperthyroidism patients were given methimazole at a starting dose of 30 mg daily, whereas ophthalmopathy patients were given high-dose intravenous methylprednisolone. Libraries were constructed in a second round of multiplex PCR, after which size selection and purification were performed. Paired-end sequencing of the libraries was performed with 100 bp reads on an Illumina HiSeq2000. Raw data were processed with SOAPnuke, discarding reads with adapters, uncalled bases, mean Phred below 15, or no exact constant-primer or identifier match. COPE v1.2.5 was used to merge the high-quality paired reads, and each unique nucleotide sequence was defined as a clonotype. MiTCR v1.1 was used to align the clonotypes against IMGT TRBV, TRBD and TRBJ reference segments. Analysis was restricted to V-J combinations with a frequency above 0.0001, which covered just over 98% of repertoires. The TCS score was defined as F50 (clonal expansion) divided by E x V (chaos), with BLOSUM62-based TCRdist calculated between CDR3 peptides within each V-J. Welch's t-statistics and random forest reduced roughly 530 V-J features to 13, which were used in a naive Bayes classifier (R e1071). No statistical method was used to fix the sample size in advance, and group allocation was not hidden from the investigators. The paper reports TCR Vbeta CDR3 sequencing of over 130 peripheral blood samples: approximately 43 ophthalmopathy, around 80 hyperthyroidism and approximately 17 progressor patients.

The chain was built from TRBV30 and TRBJ2-5; the D segment may tentatively be TRBD1 or TRBD2, each giving 5 matched bases. The receptor comes from a man aged 35-49 years with Graves disease. Donor details come from another sample of the same person, matched by shared clones. Sequenced material: peripheral blood mononuclear cells (PBMCs), taken at new diagnosis, from a patient treated with antithyroid drugs. The CDR3 region: CAWSVRAGETQYF. The bases are TGTGCCTGGAGTGTGAGGGCAGGGGAGACCCAGTACTTC.